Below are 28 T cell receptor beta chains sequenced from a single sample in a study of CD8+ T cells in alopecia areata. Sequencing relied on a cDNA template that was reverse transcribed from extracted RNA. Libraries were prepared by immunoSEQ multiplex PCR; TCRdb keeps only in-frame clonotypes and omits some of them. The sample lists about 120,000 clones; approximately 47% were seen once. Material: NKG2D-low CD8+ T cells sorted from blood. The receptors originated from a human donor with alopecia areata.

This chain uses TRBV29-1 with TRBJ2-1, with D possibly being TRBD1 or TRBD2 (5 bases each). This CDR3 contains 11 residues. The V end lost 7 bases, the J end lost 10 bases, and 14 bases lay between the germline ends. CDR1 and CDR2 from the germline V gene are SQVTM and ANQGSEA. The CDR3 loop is CSAPGLREQFF. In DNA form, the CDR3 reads TGCAGCGCCCCGGGGCTACGGGAGCAGTTCTTC.

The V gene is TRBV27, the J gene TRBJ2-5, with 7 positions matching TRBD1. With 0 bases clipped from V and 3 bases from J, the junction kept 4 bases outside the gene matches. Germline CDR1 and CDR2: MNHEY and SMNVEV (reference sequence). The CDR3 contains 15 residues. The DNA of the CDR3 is TGTGCCAGCAGTTTATCGAAAGGGGGCGAAGAGACCCAGTACTTC. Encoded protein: CASSLSKGGEETQYF.

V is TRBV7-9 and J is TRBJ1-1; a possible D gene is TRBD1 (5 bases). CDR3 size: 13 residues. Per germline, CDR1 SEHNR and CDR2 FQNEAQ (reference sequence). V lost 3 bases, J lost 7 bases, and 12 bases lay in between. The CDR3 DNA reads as TGTGCCAGCAGCTTTCAGGGTCCCGGTGAAGCTTTCTTT. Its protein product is CASSFQGPGEAFF.

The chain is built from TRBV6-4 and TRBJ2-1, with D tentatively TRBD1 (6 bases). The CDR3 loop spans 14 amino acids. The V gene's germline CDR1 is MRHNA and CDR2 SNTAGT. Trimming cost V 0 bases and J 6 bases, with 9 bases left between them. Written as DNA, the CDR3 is TGTGCCAGCAGTGACTCAACAGGGTCCAATGAGCAGTTCTTC. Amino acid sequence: CASSDSTGSNEQFF.

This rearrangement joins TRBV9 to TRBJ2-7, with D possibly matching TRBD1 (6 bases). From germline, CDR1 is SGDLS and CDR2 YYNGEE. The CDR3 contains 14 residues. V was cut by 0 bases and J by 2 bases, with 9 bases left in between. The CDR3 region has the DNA TGTGCCAGCAGCGTAGTGGGGGACACCTACGAGCAGTACTTC. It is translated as CASSVVGDTYEQYF.

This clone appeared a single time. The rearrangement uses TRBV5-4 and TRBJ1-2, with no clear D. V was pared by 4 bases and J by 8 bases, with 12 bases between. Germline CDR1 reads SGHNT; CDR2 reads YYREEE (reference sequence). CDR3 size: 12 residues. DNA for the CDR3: TGTGCCAGCAGCCTCCGGGAGGAAGGCTACACCTTC. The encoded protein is CASSLREEGYTF.

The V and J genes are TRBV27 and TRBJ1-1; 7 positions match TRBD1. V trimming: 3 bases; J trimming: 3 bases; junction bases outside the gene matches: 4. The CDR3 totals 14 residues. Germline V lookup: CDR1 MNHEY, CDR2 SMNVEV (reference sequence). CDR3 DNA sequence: TGTGCCAGCAGTTTTGACAGGGTGGACACTGAAGCTTTCTTT. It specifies CASSFDRVDTEAFF.

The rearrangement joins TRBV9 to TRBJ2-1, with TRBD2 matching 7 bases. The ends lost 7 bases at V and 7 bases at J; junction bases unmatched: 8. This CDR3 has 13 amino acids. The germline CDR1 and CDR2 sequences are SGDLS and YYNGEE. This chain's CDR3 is CASGSGNRNEQFF. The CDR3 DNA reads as TGTGCCAGCGGAAGCGGGAATAGGAATGAGCAGTTCTTC.

The CDR3 nucleotides read TGTGCCAGCAGCTTAGGGCGGGGGGACCAAGAGACCCAGTACTTC. This sequence encodes CASSLGRGDQETQYF. This rearrangement joins TRBV11-2 to TRBJ2-5; 8 bases are a match to TRBD2. With 1 base clipped from V and 0 bases from J, the junction kept 1 base outside the gene matches. This CDR3 spans 15 amino acids. Germline V gene lookup returns CDR1 SGHAT and CDR2 FQNNGV.

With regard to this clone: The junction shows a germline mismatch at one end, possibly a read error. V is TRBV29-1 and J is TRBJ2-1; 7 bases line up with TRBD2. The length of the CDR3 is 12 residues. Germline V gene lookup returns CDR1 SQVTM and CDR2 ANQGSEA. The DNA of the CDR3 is TGCAGCGGTGAAGCGGGGAACAATGAGCAGTTCTTC. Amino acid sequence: CSGEAGNNEQFF.

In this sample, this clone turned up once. The CDR3 protein is CASSESWDIADSPLHF. The DNA for the CDR3 is TGTGCCAGCAGTGAATCTTGGGACATTGCGGATTCACCCCTCCACTTT. J is TRBJ1-6 and V is TRBV25-1, with a weak D call TRBD1 (6 bases). The CDR3 is made up of 16 amino acids. Germline CDR1 and CDR2: MGHDK and SYGVNS. Trimming cost V 1 base and J 8 bases, with 15 bases left between them. The variable domain in full, with the rest retrieved from reference TRBV25-1 and TRBJ1-6, is EADIYQTPRYLVIGTGKKITLECSQTMGHDKMYWYQQDPGMELHLIHYSYGVNSTEKGDLSSESTVSRIRTEHFPLTLESARPSHTSQYLCASSESWDIADSPLHFGNGTRLTVT.

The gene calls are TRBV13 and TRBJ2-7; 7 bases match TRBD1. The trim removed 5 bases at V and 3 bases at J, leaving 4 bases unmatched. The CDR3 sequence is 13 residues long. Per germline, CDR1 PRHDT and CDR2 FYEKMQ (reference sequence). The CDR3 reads CASSPGTDYEQYF. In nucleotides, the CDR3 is TGTGCCAGCAGCCCCGGGACAGACTACGAGCAGTACTTC.

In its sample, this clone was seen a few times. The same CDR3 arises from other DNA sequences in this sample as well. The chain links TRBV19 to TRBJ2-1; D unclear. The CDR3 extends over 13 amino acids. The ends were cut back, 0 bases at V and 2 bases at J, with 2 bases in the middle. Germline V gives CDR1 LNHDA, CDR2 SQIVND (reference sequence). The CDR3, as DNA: TGTGCCAGTAGTATAGATCCCTACAATGAGCAGTTCTTC. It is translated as CASSIDPYNEQFF.

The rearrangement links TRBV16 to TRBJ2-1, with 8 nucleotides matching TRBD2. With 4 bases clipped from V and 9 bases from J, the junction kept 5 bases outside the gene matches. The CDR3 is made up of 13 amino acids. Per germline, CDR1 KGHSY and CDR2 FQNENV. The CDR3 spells CASSLGTSSEQFF. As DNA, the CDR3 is TGTGCCAGCAGCCTTGGGACTAGTTCTGAGCAGTTCTTC.

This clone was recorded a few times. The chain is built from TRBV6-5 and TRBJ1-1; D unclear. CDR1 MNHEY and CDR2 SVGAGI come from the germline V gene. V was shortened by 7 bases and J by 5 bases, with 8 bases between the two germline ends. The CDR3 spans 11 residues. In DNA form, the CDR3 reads TGTGCCAGCATCGGTGGAACTGAAGCTTTCTTT. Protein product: CASIGGTEAFF.

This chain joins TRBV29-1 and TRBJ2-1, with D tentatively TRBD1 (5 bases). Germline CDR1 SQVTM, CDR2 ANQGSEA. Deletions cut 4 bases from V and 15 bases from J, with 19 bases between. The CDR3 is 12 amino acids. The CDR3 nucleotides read TGCAGCGTTGGGTCCAACCTCCCAACAGGGTTCTTC. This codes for CSVGSNLPTGFF.

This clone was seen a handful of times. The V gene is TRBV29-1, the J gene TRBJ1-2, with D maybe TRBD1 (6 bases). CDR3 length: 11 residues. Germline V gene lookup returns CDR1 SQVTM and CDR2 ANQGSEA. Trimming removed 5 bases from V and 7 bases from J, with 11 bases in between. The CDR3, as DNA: TGCAGCGTTAGGGGGGAGGCTGGCTACACCTTC. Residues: CSVRGEAGYTF.

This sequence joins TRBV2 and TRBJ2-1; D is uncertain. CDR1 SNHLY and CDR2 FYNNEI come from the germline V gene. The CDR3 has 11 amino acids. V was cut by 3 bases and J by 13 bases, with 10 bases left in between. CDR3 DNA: TGTGCCAGCAGTGACGGTATCTATCAGTTCTTC. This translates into CASSDGIYQFF.

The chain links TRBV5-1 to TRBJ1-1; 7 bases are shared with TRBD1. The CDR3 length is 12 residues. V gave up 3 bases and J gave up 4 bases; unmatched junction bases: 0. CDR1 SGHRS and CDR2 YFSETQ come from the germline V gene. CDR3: CASSWDSTEAFF. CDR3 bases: TGCGCCAGCAGCTGGGACAGCACTGAAGCTTTCTTT.

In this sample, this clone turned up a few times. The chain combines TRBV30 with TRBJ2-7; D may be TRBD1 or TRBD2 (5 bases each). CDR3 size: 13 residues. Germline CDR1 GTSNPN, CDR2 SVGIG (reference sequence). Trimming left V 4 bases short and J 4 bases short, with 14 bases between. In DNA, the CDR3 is TGTGCCTGGACGGGACCCCACATATACGAGCAGTACTTC. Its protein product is CAWTGPHIYEQYF.

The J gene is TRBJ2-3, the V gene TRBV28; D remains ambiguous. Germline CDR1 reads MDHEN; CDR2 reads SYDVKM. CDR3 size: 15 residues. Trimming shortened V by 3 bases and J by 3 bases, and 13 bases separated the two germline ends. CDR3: CASSFPITETDTQYF. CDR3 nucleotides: TGTGCCAGCAGTTTCCCCATCACGGAAACAGATACGCAGTATTTT.

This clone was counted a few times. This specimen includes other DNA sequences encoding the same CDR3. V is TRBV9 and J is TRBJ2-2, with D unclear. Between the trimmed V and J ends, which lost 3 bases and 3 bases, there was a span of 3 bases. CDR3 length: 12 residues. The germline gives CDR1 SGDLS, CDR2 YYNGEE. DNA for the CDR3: TGTGCCAGCAGCGCGGACACCGGGGAGCTGTTTTTT. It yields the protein CASSADTGELFF. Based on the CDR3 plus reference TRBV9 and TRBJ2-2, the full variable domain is DSGVTQTPKHLITATGQRVTLRCSPRSGDLSVYWYQQSLDQGLQFLIQYYNGEERAKGNILERFSAQQFPDLHSELNLSSLELGDSALYFCASSADTGELFFGEGSRLTVL.

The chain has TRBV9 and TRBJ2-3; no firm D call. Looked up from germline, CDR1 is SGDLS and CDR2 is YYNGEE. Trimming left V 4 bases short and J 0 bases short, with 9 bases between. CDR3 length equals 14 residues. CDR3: CASSPPPSTDTQYF. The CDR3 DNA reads TGTGCCAGCAGCCCCCCCCCTAGCACAGATACGCAGTATTTT. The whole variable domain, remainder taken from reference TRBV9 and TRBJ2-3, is DSGVTQTPKHLITATGQRVTLRCSPRSGDLSVYWYQQSLDQGLQFLIQYYNGEERAKGNILERFSAQQFPDLHSELNLSSLELGDSALYFCASSPPPSTDTQYFGPGTRLTVL.

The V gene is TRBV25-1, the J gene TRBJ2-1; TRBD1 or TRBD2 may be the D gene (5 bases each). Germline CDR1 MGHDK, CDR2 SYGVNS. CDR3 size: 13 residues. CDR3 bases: TGTGTCTACGGGGCAGGCAACTGCAATGAGCAGTTCTTC. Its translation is CVYGAGNCNEQFF.

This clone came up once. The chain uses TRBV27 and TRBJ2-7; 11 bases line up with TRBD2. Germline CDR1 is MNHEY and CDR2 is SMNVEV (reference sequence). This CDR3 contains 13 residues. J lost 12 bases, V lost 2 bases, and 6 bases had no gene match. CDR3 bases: TGTGCCAGCAGTTTAGTACTAGCGGGGGTCCCGTACTTC. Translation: CASSLVLAGVPYF.

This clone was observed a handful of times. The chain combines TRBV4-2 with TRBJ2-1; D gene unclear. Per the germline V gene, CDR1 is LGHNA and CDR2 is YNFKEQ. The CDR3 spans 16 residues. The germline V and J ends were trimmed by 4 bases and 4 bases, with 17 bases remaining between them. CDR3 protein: CASSPVALTGYNEQFF. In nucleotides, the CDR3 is TGTGCCAGCAGCCCAGTCGCCCTTACTGGGTACAATGAGCAGTTCTTC.

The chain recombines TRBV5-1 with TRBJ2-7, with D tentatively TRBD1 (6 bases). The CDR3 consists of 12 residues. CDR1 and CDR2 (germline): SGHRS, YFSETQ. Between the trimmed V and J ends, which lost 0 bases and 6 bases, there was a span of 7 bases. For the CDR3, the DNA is TGCGCCAGCAGCTTGGGACAGGCCGAGCAGTACTTC. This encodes CASSLGQAEQYF.

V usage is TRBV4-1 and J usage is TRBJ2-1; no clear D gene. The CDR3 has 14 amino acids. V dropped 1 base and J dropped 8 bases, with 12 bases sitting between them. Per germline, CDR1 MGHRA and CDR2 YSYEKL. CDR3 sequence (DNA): TGCGCCAGCAGCCAAGGAAGTGGTCGGGATGAGCAGTTCTTC. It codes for CASSQGSGRDEQFF.